This section outlines one TCR beta chain sequence together with its context. Its specificity is unknown. The sample originates from a study of T cell responses to AZD1222 COVID-19 vaccine. Study-wide results and caveats: Among those given AZD1222, only 6 or 7 were seropositive at baseline.

Germline assignment: CDR1 LNHDA and CDR2 SQIVND (reference sequence). Trimming removed 5 bases from V and 0 bases from J; junction bases left unmatched: 6. The CDR3 is 16 residues long. The data were produced by immunoSEQ multiplex PCR, yet TCRdb's version contains in-frame clones alone and is incomplete. The sample holds roughly 150,000 clones, approximately 92% seen once. This specimen was peripheral blood, taken on day 0 of AZD1222 vaccination. This clonotype originated in an adult in good health. The chain has TRBV19 and TRBJ1-5; TRBD1 aligns across 8 bases. CDR3 protein: CASSATGGASNQPQHF. Written as DNA, the CDR3 is TGTGCCAGTAGTGCAACAGGGGGGGCTAGCAATCAGCCCCAGCATTTT.